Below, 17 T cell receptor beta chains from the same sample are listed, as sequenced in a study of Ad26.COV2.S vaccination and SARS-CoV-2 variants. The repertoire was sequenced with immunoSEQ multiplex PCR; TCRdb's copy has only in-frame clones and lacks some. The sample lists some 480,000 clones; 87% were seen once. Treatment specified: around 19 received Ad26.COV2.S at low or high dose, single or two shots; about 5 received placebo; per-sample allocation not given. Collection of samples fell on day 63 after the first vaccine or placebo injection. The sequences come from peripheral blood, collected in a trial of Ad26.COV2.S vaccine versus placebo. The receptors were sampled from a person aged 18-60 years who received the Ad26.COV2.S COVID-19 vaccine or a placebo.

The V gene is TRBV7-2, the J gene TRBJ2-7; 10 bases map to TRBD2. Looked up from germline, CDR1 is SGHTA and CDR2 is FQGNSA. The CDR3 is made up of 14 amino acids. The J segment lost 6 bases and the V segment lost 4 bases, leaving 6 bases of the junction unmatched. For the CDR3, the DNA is TGTGCCAGCAGCTGGGGACTAGCGATTACCGAGCAGTACTTC. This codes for CASSWGLAITEQYF.

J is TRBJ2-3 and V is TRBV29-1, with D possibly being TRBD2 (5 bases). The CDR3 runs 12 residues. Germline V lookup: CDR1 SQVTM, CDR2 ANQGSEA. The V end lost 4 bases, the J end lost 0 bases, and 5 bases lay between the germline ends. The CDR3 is CSVGGSTDTQYF. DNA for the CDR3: TGCAGCGTTGGCGGGAGCACAGATACGCAGTATTTT.

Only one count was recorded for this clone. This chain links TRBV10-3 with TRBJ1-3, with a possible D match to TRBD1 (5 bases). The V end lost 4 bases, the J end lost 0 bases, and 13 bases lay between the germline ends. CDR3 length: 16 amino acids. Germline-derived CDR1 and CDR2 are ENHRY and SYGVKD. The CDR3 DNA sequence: TGTGCCATCAGTGGCCCGGGGACGGACTCTGGAAACACCATATATTTT. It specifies CAISGPGTDSGNTIYF.

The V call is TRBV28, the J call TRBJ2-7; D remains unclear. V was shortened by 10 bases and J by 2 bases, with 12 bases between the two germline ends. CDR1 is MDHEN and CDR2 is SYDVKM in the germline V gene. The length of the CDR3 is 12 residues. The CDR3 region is CATTGSTYEQYF. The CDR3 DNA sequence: TGTGCCACCACGGGCAGTACCTACGAGCAGTACTTC.

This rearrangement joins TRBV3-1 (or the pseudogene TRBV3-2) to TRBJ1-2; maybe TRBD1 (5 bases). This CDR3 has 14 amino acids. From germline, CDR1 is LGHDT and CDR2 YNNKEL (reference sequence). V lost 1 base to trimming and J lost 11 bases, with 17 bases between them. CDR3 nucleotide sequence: TGTGCCAGCAGCCAAGGTCCCCTAGCGGGGGAATACACCTTC. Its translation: CASSQGPLAGEYTF.

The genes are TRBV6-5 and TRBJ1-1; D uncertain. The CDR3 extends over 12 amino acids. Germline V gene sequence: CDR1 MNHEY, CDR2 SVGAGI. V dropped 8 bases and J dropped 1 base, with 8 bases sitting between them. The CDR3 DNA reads TGTGCCAGCTCGGTCGAGAACACTGAAGCTTTCTTT. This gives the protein CASSVENTEAFF.

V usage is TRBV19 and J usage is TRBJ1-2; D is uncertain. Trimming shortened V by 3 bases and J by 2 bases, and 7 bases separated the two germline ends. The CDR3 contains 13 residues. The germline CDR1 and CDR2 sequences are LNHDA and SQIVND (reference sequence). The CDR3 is CASSIPGNYGYTF. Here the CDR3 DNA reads TGTGCCAGTAGTATCCCAGGAAACTATGGCTACACCTTC. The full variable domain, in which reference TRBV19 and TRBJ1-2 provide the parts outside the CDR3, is DGGITQSPKYLFRKEGQNVTLSCEQNLNHDAMYWYRQDPGQGLRLIYYSQIVNDFQKGDIAEGYSVSREKKESFPLTVTSAQKNPTAFYLCASSIPGNYGYTFGSGTRLTVV.

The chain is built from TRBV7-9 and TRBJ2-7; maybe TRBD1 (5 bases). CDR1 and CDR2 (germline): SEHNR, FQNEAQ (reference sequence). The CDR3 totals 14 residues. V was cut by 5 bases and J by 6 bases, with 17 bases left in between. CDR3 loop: CASSTRQTRAEQYF. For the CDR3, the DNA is TGTGCCAGCAGCACCCGACAGACCCGGGCCGAGCAGTACTTC.

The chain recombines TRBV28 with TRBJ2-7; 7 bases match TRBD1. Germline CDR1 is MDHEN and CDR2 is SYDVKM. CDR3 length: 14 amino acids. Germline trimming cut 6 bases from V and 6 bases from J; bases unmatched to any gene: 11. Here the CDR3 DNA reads TGTGCCAGCAGGGGAAACAGGGGACATTCCGAGCAGTACTTC. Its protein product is CASRGNRGHSEQYF.

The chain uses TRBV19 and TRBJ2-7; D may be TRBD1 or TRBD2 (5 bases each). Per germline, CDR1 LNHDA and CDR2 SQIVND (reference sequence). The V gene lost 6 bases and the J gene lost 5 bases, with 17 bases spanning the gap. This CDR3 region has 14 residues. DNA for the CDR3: TGTGCCAGTAGCAACGACGGGACGCTCCACGAGCAGTACTTC. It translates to CASSNDGTLHEQYF.

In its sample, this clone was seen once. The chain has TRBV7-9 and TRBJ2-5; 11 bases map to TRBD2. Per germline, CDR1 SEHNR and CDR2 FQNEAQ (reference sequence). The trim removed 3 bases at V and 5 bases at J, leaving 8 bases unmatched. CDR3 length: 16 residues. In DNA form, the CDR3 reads TGTGCCAGCAGCTTTCTAGCGGGAGGTTTATCGGAGACCCAGTACTTC. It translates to CASSFLAGGLSETQYF. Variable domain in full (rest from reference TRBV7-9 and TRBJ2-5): DTGVSQNPRHKITKRGQNVTFRCDPISEHNRLYWYRQTLGQGPEFLTYFQNEAQLEKSRLLSDRFSAERPKGSFSTLEIQRTEQGDSAMYLCASSFLAGGLSETQYFGPGTRLLVL.

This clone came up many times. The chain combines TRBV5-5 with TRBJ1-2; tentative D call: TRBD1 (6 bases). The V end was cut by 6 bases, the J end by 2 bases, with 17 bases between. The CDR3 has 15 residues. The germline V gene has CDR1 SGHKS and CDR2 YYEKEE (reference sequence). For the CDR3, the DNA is TGTGCCAGCAACACACCAGGGGACCCAAACTATGGCTACACCTTC. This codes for CASNTPGDPNYGYTF. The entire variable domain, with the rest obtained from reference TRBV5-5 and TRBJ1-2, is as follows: DAGVTQSPTHLIKTRGQQVTLRCSPISGHKSVSWYQQVLGQGPQFIFQYYEKEERGRGNFPDRFSARQFPNYSSELNVNALLLGDSALYLCASNTPGDPNYGYTFGSGTRLTVV.

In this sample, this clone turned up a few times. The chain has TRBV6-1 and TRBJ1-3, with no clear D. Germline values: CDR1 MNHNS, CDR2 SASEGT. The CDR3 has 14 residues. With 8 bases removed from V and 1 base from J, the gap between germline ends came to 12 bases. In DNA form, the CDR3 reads TGTGCCAGCCTGAGTGTGATGTCTGGAAACACCATATATTTT. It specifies CASLSVMSGNTIYF.

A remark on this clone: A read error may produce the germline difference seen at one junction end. The CDR3 here is CASRLGQRMTLLF. DNA of the CDR3: TGTGCCAGCAGACTTGGACAGCGGATGACCCTGCTCTTC. This chain joins TRBV28 and TRBJ2-1, with D possibly being TRBD1 (6 bases). CDR1 and CDR2 (germline): MDHEN, SYDVKM. This CDR3 has 13 residues. Full variable domain (remainder filled in from reference TRBV28 and TRBJ2-1): DVKVTQSSRYLVKRTGEKVFLECVQDMDHENMFWYRQDPGLGLRLIYFSYDVKMKEKGDIPEGYSVSREKKERFSLILESASTNQTSMYLCASRLGQRMTLLFGPGTRLTVL.

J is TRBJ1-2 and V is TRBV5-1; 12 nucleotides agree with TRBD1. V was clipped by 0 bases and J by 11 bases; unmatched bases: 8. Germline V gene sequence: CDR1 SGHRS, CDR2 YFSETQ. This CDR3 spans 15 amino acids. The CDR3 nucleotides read TGCGCCAGCAGCTTGGAAGGGACAGGGGGCCAGAGGTACACCTTC. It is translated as CASSLEGTGGQRYTF.

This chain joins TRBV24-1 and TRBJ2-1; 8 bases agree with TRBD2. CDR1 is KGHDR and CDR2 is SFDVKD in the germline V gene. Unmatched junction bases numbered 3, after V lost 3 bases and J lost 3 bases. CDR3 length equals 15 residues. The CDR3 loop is CATSDRSGSYNEQFF. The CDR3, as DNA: TGTGCCACCAGTGATCGAAGCGGGAGCTACAATGAGCAGTTCTTC.

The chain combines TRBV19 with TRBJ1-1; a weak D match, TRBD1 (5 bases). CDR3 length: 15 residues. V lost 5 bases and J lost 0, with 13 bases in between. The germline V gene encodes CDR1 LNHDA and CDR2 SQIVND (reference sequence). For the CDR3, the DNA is TGTGCCAGTAGTCCGACGACAGCCATGAACACTGAAGCTTTCTTT. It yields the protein CASSPTTAMNTEAFF.